This T cell receptor beta chain was retrieved from a study of T cells expressing NK-cell markers. Overall study: Just one sequenced donor of eight was HCMV-seronegative, while seven were seropositive.

Overall study findings and caveats: Specificity for HCMV among expanded NKG2C+ T cell clones was not established.

From the 5' RACE reads, TCRdb lists one entry per CDR3 protein and no DNA. Its clone listing holds hundreds of thousands of distinct CDR3 sequences. The CDR3 loop spans 16 amino acids. CDR1 and CDR2 (germline): SGHTA, FQGTGA. With regard to this clonotype: Its specificity is unknown.

This clonotype was obtained from a woman between 18 and 75 years old in good health. The chain combines TRBV7-3 with TRBJ2-3; no DNA is available, so the TRBD2 call from TCRdb remains unchecked. Sample: blood T cells: a sorted CD56 or NKG2C T cell subset, CD4+ or CD8+ T cells, or bulk PBMC T cells (not recorded which). The chain's CDR3 is CVSSLMGGGAADTQYF.